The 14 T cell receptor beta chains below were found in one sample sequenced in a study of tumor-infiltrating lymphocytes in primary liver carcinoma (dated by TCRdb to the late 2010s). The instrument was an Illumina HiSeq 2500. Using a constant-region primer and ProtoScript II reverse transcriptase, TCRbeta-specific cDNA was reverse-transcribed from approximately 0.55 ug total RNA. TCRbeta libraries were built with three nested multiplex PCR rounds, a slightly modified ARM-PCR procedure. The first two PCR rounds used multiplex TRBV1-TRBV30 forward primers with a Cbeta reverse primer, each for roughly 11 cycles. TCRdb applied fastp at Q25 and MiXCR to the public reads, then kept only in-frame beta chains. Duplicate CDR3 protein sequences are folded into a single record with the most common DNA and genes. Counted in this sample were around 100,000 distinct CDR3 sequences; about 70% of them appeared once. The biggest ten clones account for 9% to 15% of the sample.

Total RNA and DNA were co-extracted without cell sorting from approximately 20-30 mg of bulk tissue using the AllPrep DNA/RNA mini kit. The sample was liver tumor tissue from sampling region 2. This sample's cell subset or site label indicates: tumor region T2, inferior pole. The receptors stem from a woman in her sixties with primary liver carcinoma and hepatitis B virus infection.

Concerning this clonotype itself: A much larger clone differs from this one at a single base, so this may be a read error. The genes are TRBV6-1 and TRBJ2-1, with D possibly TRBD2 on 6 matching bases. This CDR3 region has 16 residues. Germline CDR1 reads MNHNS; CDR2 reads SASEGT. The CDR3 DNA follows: TGTGCCAGCAGTGGTAAACTAGCTCTCTCCTACAATGAGCAGGTCTTC. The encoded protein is CASSGKLALSYNEQVF.

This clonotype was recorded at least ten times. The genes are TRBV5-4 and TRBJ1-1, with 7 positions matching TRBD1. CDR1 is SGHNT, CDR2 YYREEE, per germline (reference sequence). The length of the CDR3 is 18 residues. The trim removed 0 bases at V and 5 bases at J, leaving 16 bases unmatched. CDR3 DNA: TGTGCCAGCAGCTTGGTGGTTGGTGGCAGGGGGATCAGTACTGAAGCTTTCTTT. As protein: CASSLVVGGRGISTEAFF. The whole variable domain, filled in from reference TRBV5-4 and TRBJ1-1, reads ETGVTQSPTHLIKTRGQQVTLRCSSQSGHNTVSWYQQALGQGPQFIFQYYREEENGRGNFPPRFSGLQFPNYSSELNVNALELDDSALYLCASSLVVGGRGISTEAFFGQGTRLTVV.

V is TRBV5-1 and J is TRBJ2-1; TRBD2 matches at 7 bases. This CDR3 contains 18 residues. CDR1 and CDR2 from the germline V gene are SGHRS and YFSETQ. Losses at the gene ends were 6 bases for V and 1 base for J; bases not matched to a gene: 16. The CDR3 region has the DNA TGCGCCAGCACCCCTGGGAGGGCTAGCGGAAGTTCCTACAATGAGCAGTTCTTC. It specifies CASTPGRASGSSYNEQFF.

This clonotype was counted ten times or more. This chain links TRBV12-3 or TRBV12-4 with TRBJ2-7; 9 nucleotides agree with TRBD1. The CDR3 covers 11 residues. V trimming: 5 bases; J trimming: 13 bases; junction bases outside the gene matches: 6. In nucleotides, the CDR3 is TGTGCCAGCAGTCTGGACAGGGGCATTTACTTC. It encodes CASSLDRGIYF.

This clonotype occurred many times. CDR3 sequence: CAIRSAETGNEKLFF. CDR3 nucleotides: TGTGCCATCAGATCTGCGGAGACAGGGAATGAAAAACTGTTTTTT. The chain joins TRBV10-3 to TRBJ1-4; 7 nucleotides agree with TRBD1. CDR1 is ENHRY, CDR2 SYGVKD, per germline. The V and J ends lost 6 bases and 5 bases, in that order; junction bases with no gene match: 9. This CDR3 comprises 15 residues.

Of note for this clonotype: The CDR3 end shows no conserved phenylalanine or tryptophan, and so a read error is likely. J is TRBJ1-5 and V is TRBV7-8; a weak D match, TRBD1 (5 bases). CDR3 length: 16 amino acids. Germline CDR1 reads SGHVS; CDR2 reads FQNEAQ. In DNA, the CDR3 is TGTGCCAGTAGCTCGTTGGCGGGGACGAGCAATCAGCCCCAGCATCTT. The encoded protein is CASSSLAGTSNQPQHL.

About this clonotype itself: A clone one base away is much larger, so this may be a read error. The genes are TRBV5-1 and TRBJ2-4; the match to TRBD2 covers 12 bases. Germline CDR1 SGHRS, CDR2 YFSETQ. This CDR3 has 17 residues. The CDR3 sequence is CANSPTSGSIAKNIQYF. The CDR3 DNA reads TGCGCCAACAGCCCGACTAGCGGGAGTATTGCCAAAAACATTCAGTACTTC.

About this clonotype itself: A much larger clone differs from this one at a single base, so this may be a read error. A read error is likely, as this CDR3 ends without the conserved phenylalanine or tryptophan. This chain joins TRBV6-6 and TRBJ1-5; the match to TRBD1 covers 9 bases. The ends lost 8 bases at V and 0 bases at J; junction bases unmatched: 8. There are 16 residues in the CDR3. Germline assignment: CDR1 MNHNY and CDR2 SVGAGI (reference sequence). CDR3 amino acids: CASVPRGQGSNQPQHL. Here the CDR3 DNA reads TGTGCCAGCGTCCCCCGGGGACAGGGTAGCAATCAGCCCCAGCATTTA.

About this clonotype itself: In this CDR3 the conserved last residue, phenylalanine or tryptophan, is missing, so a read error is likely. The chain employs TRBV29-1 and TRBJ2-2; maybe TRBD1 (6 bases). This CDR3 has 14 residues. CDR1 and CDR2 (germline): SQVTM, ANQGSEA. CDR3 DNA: TGCACCGTTGAAACCAGGGGTATTGCCGGGGAGCTGTTTTCC. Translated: CTVETRGIAGELFS.

In DNA form, the CDR3 reads TGTGCCAGCCACGGGACAGTCACCTACGAGCAGTACTTC. It translates to CASHGTVTYEQYF. The chain joins TRBV11-2 to TRBJ2-7; 7 nucleotides match TRBD1. The CDR3 extends over 13 amino acids. The germline CDR1 and CDR2 sequences are SGHAT and FQNNGV. The V segment lost 8 bases and the J segment 2 bases; nucleotides outside the gene matches: 6.

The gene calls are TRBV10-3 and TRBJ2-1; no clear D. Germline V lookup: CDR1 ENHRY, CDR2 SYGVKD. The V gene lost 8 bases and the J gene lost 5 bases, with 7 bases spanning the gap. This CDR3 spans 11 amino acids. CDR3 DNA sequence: TGTGCCATCCAGAACAACAATGAGCAGTTCTTC. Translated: CAIQNNNEQFF.

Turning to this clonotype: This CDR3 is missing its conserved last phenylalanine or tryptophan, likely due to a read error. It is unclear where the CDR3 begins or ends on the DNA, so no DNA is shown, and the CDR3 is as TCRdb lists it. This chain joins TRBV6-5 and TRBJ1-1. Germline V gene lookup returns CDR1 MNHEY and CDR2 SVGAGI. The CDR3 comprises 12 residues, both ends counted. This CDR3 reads CASNSGNTEALL.

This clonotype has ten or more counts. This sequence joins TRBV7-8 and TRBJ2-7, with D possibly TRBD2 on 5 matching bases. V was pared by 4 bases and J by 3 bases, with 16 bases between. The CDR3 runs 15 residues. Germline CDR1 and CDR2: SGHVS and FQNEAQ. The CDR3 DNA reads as TGTGCCAGCAGCTCGCCACGAACGGGGTACTACGAGCAGTACTTC. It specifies CASSSPRTGYYEQYF.

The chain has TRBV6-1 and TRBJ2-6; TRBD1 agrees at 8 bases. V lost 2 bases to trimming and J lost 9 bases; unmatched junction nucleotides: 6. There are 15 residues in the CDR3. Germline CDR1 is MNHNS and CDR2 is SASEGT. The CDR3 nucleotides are TGTGCCAGCAGTGAACAGGGGGCTAGGGTCAACGTCCTGACTTTC. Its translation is CASSEQGARVNVLTF.